This T cell receptor (beta chain) was sequenced for a study of response to subunit inactivated influenza vaccine. The study, taken as a whole, reports: Every seasonal influenza vaccination brings in few new T cells, the authors suggested.

Looked up from germline, CDR1 is DFQATT and CDR2 is SNEGSKA (reference sequence). The CDR3 spans 15 residues. With 5 bases clipped from V and 13 bases from J, the junction kept 18 bases outside the gene matches. With respect to this clonotype: Its antigen is unidentified.

TCRdb ran MiXCR on the RT-PCR reads and lists one entry per CDR3 protein. The sample has about 500,000 distinct CDR3 sequences, about 15% seen once; the top ten hold less than 4%. The sequence was obtained from a man aged 50-75 years who received an inactivated influenza vaccine. The input for sequencing was CD4+ T cells sorted from PBMCs, taken less than 30 months after vaccination. The rearrangement uses TRBV20-1 and TRBJ2-1; 9 bases are a match to TRBD2. In DNA form, the CDR3 reads TGCAGTGCTCCCCCCTCTGGGCGGGGGGGCCCTGGTCAGTTCTTC. Protein sequence: CSAPPSGRGGPGQFF.